This T cell receptor (beta chain) was obtained from a study of T cells after yellow fever vaccination (dated by TCRdb to the late 2010s). As for the study more broadly: The SMART-Seq v4 Ultra Low Input RNA kit was used to prepare libraries from fractions with low cell numbers. To track T-cell clones before and after primary and booster YFV17D yellow fever vaccination, bulk TCR alpha and beta repertoires were sequenced longitudinally. Two healthy male donors, one aged 18 to 30 and one aged 30 to 40 years, were included in the cohort. Blood was drawn at multiple timepoints before and after primary and secondary immunization, with bulk PBMC replicates and cell subsets isolated.

This clonotype was seen only a few times. Its antigen has not been determined. Qualities for individual bases were not recorded, and no much larger clone is one base off. The investigation overall reported the following: Compared with the primary T-cell response, the secondary T-cell response was weaker but faster, peaking on day 5 rather than day 15. Most clones expanded after primary vaccination (about 96% of CD4 and about 85% of CD8) were re-detected after the booster, suggesting that broad memory maintenance occurred. Because only two donors were included in the study, the extent to which the findings can be generalized is limited. A small fraction of clonotypes appeared in both the CD4 and CD8 compartments, likely as a result of convergent recombination. FACS-sorted repertoires could contain abundant contaminating clonotypes from the bulk population, so computational filtering was required.

TCR cDNA was made using 5'RACE template switching, a step that added a universal primer site and unique molecular identifiers. cDNA synthesis was primed from both the TCR alpha and TCR beta constant segments. Two PCR steps were used to amplify libraries, with sample barcodes and sequencing adapters being added in the second step. Sequencing of libraries was performed on Illumina HiSeq 2500 (2x100 bp) or NovaSeq (2x150 bp). The paper's data handling went like this. Reads were demultiplexed and collapsed into UMI consensus sequences with MIGEC, and V(D)J alignment was performed with MiXCR. Vaccine-responding clonotypes were identified with edgeR using replicate PBMC samples, with FDR below 0.01 and a log2 fold change above 5 up to day 15 being required. Bulk clonotypes were assigned CD4 or CD8 identity according to which sequenced CD4 or CD8 repertoire held them at higher abundance. The public reads were reanalyzed by TCRdb: fastp trimming at Q25, MiXCR alignment, in-frame beta chains only. CDR3 protein duplicates are merged, each entry listing the most common genes and DNA. The authors' filters were not applied to this entry. Present in this sample are approximately 550,000 distinct CDR3 sequences, roughly 13% of which were seen just once. The top ten clonotypes cover over 13% of the sample.

The treatment or condition label on this specimen signifies: live attenuated yellow fever vaccine strain. Two biological replicates of bulk PBMCs were collected at each blood-draw timepoint. PBMCs were isolated from peripheral blood using a standard Ficoll-Paque protocol. TriZol was used to extract RNA from bulk PBMCs, CD4 and CD8 fractions, and dextramer-positive and dextramer-negative fractions. The sequenced sample was PBMCs, obtained on the day of the yellow fever booster vaccination. The receptor's source is a man aged 25-45 years who received the YFV17D yellow fever vaccine.

The CDR3 region reads CSARTASTDTQYF. The DNA sequence is as follows: TGCAGCGCCAGGACAGCTAGCACAGATACGCAGTATTTT. The V and J segments used are TRBV29-1 and TRBJ2-3; tentative D gene TRBD1, with 6 bases matching. V is cut by 7 bases and J by 0 bases, and the space between the germline ends is 11 bases. The CDR3 goes from the cysteine to the phenylalanine over 13 residues. The sequence is cut down to CDR3 DNA, 39 bases in frame from base 1. From the germline V gene, CDR1 is SQVTM and CDR2 is ANQGSEA.